What follows is one T cell receptor beta chain and its context. This sample stems from a study of regulatory T cells in long-lasting Graves disease. As for time point: persistent/refractory GD, antithyroid drugs over 5 years with positive TRAb. Extracted RNA from PBMCs served as the source of the TCR library. Patients came through an endocrinology department, and that department was in Xi'an, China. Relying on iRepertoire HTBI primers and Arm-PCR of CDR3 regions, the team built TCR beta libraries. Using its own MiXCR run on the multiplex PCR reads, TCRdb lists one record per CDR3 protein. The sample has 600,000 to 850,000 distinct CDR3 sequences, about 30% seen once. V lost 3 bases and J lost 0; bases outside the gene matches: 6. The CDR3 totals 15 residues. Germline-derived CDR1 and CDR2 are DFQATT and SNEGSKA (reference sequence).

The receptor was derived from a female donor with Graves disease. This specimen consisted of peripheral blood mononuclear cells (PBMCs), obtained when the disease was refractory, from a patient treated with antithyroid drugs. This rearrangement joins TRBV20-1 to TRBJ2-7, with TRBD1 matching 9 bases. CDR3 loop: CSASGGQGSSYEQYF. The CDR3 coding sequence is TGCAGTGCTAGCGGCGGACAGGGGAGCTCCTACGAGCAGTACTTC.